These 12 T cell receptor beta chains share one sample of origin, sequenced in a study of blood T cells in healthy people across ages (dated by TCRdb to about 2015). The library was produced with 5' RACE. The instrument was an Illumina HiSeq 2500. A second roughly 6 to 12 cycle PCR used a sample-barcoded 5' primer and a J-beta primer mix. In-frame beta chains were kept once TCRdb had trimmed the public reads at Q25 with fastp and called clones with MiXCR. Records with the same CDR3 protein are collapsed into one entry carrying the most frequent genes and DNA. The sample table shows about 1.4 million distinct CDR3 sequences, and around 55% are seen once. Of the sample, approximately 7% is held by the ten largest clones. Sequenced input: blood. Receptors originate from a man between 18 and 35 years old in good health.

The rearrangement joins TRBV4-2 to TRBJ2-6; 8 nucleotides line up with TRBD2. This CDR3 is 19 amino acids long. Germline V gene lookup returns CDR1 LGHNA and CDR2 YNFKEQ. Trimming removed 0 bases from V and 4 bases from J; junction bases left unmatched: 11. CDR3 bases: TGTGCCAGCAGCCAAGATACCGGGGGGGGTATGGGAGGGGCCAACGTCCTGACTTTC. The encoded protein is CASSQDTGGGMGGANVLTF.

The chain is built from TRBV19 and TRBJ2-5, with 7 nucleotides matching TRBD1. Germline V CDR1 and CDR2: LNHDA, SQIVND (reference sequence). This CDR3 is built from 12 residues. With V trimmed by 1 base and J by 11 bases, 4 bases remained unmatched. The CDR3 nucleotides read TGTGCCAGTAGTATAGCGGGGACAGAGCAGTACTTC. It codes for CASSIAGTEQYF.

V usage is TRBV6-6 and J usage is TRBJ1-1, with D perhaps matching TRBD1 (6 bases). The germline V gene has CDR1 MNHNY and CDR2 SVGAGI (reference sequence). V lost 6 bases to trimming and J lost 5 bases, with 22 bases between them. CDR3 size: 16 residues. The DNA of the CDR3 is TGTGCCAGCAGCCCCGGGCAGGGGTGGTTGAGGACTGAAGCTTTCTTT. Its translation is CASSPGQGWLRTEAFF.

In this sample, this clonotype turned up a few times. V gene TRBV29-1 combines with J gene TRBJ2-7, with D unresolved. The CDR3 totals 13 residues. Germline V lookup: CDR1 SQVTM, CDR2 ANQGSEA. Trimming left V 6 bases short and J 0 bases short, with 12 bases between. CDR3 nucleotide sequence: TGCAGCGTGAAGAGCCAGAGCTCCTACGAGCAGTACTTC. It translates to CSVKSQSSYEQYF.

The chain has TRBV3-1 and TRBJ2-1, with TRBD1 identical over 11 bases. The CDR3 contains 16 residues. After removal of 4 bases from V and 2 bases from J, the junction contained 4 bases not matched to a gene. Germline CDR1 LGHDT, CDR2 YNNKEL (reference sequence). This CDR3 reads CASSPRTGGTYNEQFF. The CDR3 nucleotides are TGTGCCAGCAGCCCCCGGACAGGGGGCACCTACAATGAGCAGTTCTTC.

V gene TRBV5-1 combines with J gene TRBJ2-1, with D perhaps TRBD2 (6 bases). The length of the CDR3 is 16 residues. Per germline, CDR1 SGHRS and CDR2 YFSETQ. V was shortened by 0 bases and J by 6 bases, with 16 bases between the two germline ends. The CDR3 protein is CASSLVGDSSLNEQFF. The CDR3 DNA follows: TGCGCCAGCAGCTTGGTTGGGGACTCCTCCCTCAATGAGCAGTTCTTC.

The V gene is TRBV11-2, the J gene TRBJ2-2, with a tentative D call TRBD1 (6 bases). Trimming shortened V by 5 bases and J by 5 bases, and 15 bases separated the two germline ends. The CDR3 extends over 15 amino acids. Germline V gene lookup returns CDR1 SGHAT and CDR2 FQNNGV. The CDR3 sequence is CASSPQIRGTGELFF. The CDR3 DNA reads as TGTGCCAGCAGCCCCCAGATTAGGGGGACCGGGGAGCTGTTTTTT.

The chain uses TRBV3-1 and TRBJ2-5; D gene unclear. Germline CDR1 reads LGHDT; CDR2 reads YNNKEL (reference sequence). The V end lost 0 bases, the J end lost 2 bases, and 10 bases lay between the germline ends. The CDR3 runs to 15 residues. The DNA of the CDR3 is TGTGCCAGCAGCCAAGATAAACGGAGTCAAGAGACCCAGTACTTC. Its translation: CASSQDKRSQETQYF.

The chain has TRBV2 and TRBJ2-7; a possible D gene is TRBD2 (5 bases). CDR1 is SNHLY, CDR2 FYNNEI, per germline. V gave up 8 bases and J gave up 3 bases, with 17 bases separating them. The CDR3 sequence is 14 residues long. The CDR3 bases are TGTGCCAGCGGACTCGACGGGATAGGCTACGAGCAGTACTTC. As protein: CASGLDGIGYEQYF. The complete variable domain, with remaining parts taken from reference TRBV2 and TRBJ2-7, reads EPEVTQTPSHQVTQMGQEVILRCVPISNHLYFYWYRQILGQKVEFLVSFYNNEISEKSEIFDDQFSVERPDGSNFTLKIRSTKLEDSAMYFCASGLDGIGYEQYFGPGTRLTVT.

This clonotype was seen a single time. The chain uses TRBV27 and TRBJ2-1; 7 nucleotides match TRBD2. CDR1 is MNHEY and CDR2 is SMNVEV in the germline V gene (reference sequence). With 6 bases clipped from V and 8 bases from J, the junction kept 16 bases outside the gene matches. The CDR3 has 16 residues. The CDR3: CASSELSSSGIYEQFF. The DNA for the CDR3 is TGTGCCAGCAGCGAGCTATCCTCGAGCGGGATATATGAGCAGTTCTTC.

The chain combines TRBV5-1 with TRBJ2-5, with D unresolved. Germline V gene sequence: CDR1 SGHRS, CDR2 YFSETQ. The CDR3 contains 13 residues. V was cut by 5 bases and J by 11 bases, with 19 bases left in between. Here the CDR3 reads CASSLLQNNEQYF. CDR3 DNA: TGCGCCAGCAGTTTACTACAAAACAATGAGCAGTACTTC.

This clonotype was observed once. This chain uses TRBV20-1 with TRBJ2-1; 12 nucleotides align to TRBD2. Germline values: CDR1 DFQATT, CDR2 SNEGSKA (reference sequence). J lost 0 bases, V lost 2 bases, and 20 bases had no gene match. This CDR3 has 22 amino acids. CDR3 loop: CSARQLAGGSTHLPYSYNEQFF. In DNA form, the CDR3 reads TGCAGTGCTAGACAACTAGCGGGGGGCTCAACCCATCTGCCCTACTCCTACAATGAGCAGTTCTTC.